The 30 T cell receptor beta chains given below trace back to one sample, sequenced in a study of blood T cell repertoires in COVID-19. Generated by immunoSEQ multiplex PCR, the TCRdb table keeps only in-frame clones and is missing some. Among 200,000 to 250,000 clones listed, roughly 85% were seen once. Sequences were obtained from peripheral blood. These receptors all come from a middle-aged man with acute or convalescent COVID-19.

This clone was picked up a small number of times. The sample carries other DNA sequences with the same CDR3. V and J are TRBV10-3 and TRBJ1-3; weak D call: TRBD1 (6 bases). CDR3 size: 12 residues. Deletions cut 9 bases from V and 4 bases from J, with 10 bases between. Germline V gives CDR1 ENHRY, CDR2 SYGVKD. The CDR3 protein is CAIQGSGNTIYF. The CDR3 DNA sequence: TGTGCCATACAGGGATCGGGAAACACCATATATTTT.

The chain joins TRBV11-2 to TRBJ1-1, with a weak D call TRBD1 (6 bases). Germline V CDR1 and CDR2: SGHAT, FQNNGV. CDR3 length equals 15 residues. V dropped 2 bases and J dropped 0 bases, with 10 bases sitting between them. CDR3 protein: CASSLSGTMNTEAFF. The CDR3 nucleotides are TGTGCCAGCAGCTTATCTGGGACAATGAACACTGAAGCTTTCTTT.

This clone has just a few counts. This sequence joins TRBV3-1 (or the pseudogene TRBV3-2) and TRBJ1-1; possibly TRBD1 for D (6 bases). This CDR3 contains 15 residues. Trimming left V 5 bases short and J 1 base short, with 14 bases between. CDR1 is LGHDT and CDR2 is YNNKEL in the germline V gene (reference sequence). The CDR3 bases are TGTGCCAGCAGCACCCCCAGGGGTGAGAACACTGAAGCTTTCTTT. Translated, it gives CASSTPRGENTEAFF.

This sequence joins TRBV5-1 and TRBJ2-2, with D possibly being TRBD2 (6 bases). The V gene lost 3 bases and the J gene lost 2 bases, with 14 bases spanning the gap. Germline CDR1 reads SGHRS; CDR2 reads YFSETQ. CDR3 length: 16 amino acids. This CDR3 is CASSSAAGTNTGELFF. CDR3 DNA: TGCGCCAGCAGCTCGGCCGCGGGGACCAACACCGGGGAGCTGTTTTTT.

The chain links TRBV2 to TRBJ1-1; D is unresolved. In germline, CDR1 is SNHLY, CDR2 FYNNEI. The CDR3 extends over 14 amino acids. V was clipped by 8 bases and J by 8 bases, with 21 bases between them. The CDR3 DNA reads TGTGCCAGCGTCGAGGGAGGGAACCTTATCGAAGCTTTCTTT. It translates to CASVEGGNLIEAFF.

The chain has TRBV11-2 and TRBJ1-4; tentative D call: TRBD1 (5 bases). V lost 8 bases to trimming and J lost 5 bases, with 18 bases between them. Per germline, CDR1 SGHAT and CDR2 FQNNGV. This CDR3 is 15 amino acids long. The DNA for the CDR3 is TGTGCCAGCGGCAGGGTTGGGGTCTTAAATGAAAAACTGTTTTTT. Encoded protein: CASGRVGVLNEKLFF.

V usage is TRBV30 and J usage is TRBJ2-7, with a tentative D call TRBD1 (5 bases). The CDR3 is 12 amino acids. Per germline, CDR1 GTSNPN and CDR2 SVGIG (reference sequence). V shed 0 bases and J shed 7 bases, with 10 bases lying between them. Written as DNA, the CDR3 is TGTGCCTGGAGTGTGGGGCTGGGGGAGCAGTACTTC. Amino acid sequence: CAWSVGLGEQYF.

This sequence joins TRBV7-3 and TRBJ2-2, with 11 bases lining up with TRBD2. The germline V gene encodes CDR1 SGHTA and CDR2 FQGTGA. V lost 4 bases, J lost 4 bases, and 2 bases stayed unmatched. There are 15 residues in the CDR3. The CDR3: CASSSLAGGTGELFF. As DNA, the CDR3 is TGTGCCAGCAGCTCTCTAGCGGGGGGCACCGGGGAGCTGTTTTTT. The full variable domain, in which reference TRBV7-3 and TRBJ2-2 provide the parts outside the CDR3, is GAGVSQTPSNKVTEKGKYVELRCDPISGHTALYWYRQSLGQGPEFLIYFQGTGAADDSGLPNDRFFAVRPEGSVSTLKIQRTERGDSAVYLCASSSLAGGTGELFFGEGSRLTVL.

This sequence joins TRBV6-5 and TRBJ2-7, with D hard to call. V dropped 5 bases and J dropped 8 bases, with 13 bases sitting between them. From germline, CDR1 is MNHEY and CDR2 SVGAGI. The CDR3 covers 12 residues. This chain's CDR3 is CASSPSARQQYF. The CDR3 bases are TGTGCCAGCAGTCCTTCCGCGAGGCAGCAGTACTTC.

This rearrangement joins TRBV19 to TRBJ2-3, with a weak D call TRBD2 (6 bases). The CDR3 consists of 16 residues. The V end was cut by 5 bases, the J end by 3 bases, with 18 bases between. Germline loops: CDR1 LNHDA, CDR2 SQIVND (reference sequence). CDR3 sequence (DNA): TGTGCCAGTAGTCCGCGGGACTTCGGAGTTACAGATACGCAGTATTTT. The encoded protein is CASSPRDFGVTDTQYF.

CDR3 nucleotide sequence: TGTGCCAGCAGCCCCCGAGGAGGAAGGGGCTACACCTTC. It is translated as CASSPRGGRGYTF. The genes are TRBV2 and TRBJ1-2; D uncertain. The CDR3 has 13 residues. The V gene lost 6 bases and the J gene lost 8 bases, with 16 bases spanning the gap. Germline lookup yields CDR1 SNHLY and CDR2 FYNNEI.

V usage is TRBV2 and J usage is TRBJ2-3; 7 bases map to TRBD2. Germline CDR1 is SNHLY and CDR2 is FYNNEI. The length of the CDR3 is 16 residues. J was trimmed by 2 bases and V by 7 bases; bases with no gene match: 12. The CDR3 nucleotides read TGTGCCAGCACCTCCGGGACTAACCCTTCCACAGATACGCAGTATTTT. Encoded protein: CASTSGTNPSTDTQYF. Combining the CDR3 with reference TRBV2 and TRBJ2-3 gives the whole variable domain EPEVTQTPSHQVTQMGQEVILRCVPISNHLYFYWYRQILGQKVEFLVSFYNNEISEKSEIFDDQFSVERPDGSNFTLKIRSTKLEDSAMYFCASTSGTNPSTDTQYFGPGTRLTVL.

The V gene is TRBV11-1, the J gene TRBJ2-2; D remains unclear. The CDR3 covers 14 residues. V shed 5 bases and J shed 2 bases, with 9 bases lying between them. Germline V gene lookup returns CDR1 SGHAT and CDR2 FQDESV (reference sequence). The CDR3 DNA follows: TGTGCCAGCAGCCCTCTGCGAAACACCGGGGAGCTGTTTTTT. Translation: CASSPLRNTGELFF.

This clone was counted only a few times. V usage is TRBV19 and J usage is TRBJ1-1; perhaps TRBD1 as D (5 bases). V lost 1 base to trimming and J lost 1 base, with 10 bases between them. There are 15 residues in the CDR3. Germline CDR1 is LNHDA and CDR2 is SQIVND (reference sequence). The CDR3 region is CASSIGGSWNTEAFF. CDR3 DNA: TGTGCCAGTAGTATAGGGGGCTCTTGGAACACTGAAGCTTTCTTT.

This chain links TRBV2 with TRBJ1-6; D may be TRBD1 (6 bases). V lost 3 bases, J lost 9 bases, and 9 bases lay in between. Germline lookup yields CDR1 SNHLY and CDR2 FYNNEI. The CDR3 length is 13 residues. CDR3 in DNA: TGTGCCAGCAGTGAGGGGGCCCCTTCACCCCTCCACTTT. Its translation is CASSEGAPSPLHF.

The rearrangement links TRBV19 to TRBJ1-1; perhaps TRBD1 as D (5 bases). This CDR3 has 17 amino acids. In germline, CDR1 is LNHDA, CDR2 SQIVND (reference sequence). V gave up 5 bases and J gave up 3 bases, with 22 bases separating them. CDR3 nucleotide sequence: TGTGCCAGTAGTGTGGGACTTTACAGAACGGGGGACACTGAAGCTTTCTTT. Its translation: CASSVGLYRTGDTEAFF.

Concerning this clone: Other DNA variants within this sample encode the same CDR3. This chain uses TRBV5-4 with TRBJ1-1; TRBD1 agrees at 8 bases. Trimming cost V 0 bases and J 3 bases; bases outside gene matches: 4. Germline V gives CDR1 SGHNT, CDR2 YYREEE (reference sequence). The CDR3 totals 15 residues. For the CDR3, the DNA is TGTGCCAGCAGCTTGGAGGCAGGGGGCTACACTGAAGCTTTCTTT. Its translation: CASSLEAGGYTEAFF.

The chain links TRBV5-1 to TRBJ1-2; 8 nucleotides match TRBD1. Looked up from germline, CDR1 is SGHRS and CDR2 is YFSETQ. Unmatched junction bases numbered 19, after V lost 7 bases and J lost 8 bases. This CDR3 has 16 residues. The CDR3 DNA follows: TGCGCCAGCGCCAGCGGACAGGGTCATTTACCAGGCGGCTACACCTTC. Its protein product is CASASGQGHLPGGYTF.

CDR3 sequence reads: CASGLGPRQPQHF. The CDR3 DNA is TGTGCTAGTGGTTTGGGCCCCCGGCAGCCCCAGCATTTT. The gene calls are TRBV12-5 and TRBJ1-5; D is uncertain. This CDR3 is built from 13 residues. Trimming shortened V by 1 base and J by 7 bases, and 8 bases separated the two germline ends. Germline V lookup: CDR1 LGHNT, CDR2 FRNRAP.

The chain employs TRBV5-1 and TRBJ1-3; D unresolved. Germline CDR1 reads SGHRS; CDR2 reads YFSETQ. Trimming took 4 bases from V and 0 from J, leaving 8 bases between them. CDR3 length equals 14 residues. The CDR3 coding sequence is TGCGCCAGCAGCCCCGGACTCTCTGGAAACACCATATATTTT. It is translated as CASSPGLSGNTIYF.

The chain uses TRBV10-3 and TRBJ2-1, with D perhaps matching TRBD2 (6 bases). The ends were cut back, 8 bases at V and 5 bases at J, with 19 bases in the middle. Germline values: CDR1 ENHRY, CDR2 SYGVKD. CDR3 length: 15 residues. CDR3 amino acids: CAIGGTAGSHNEQFF. The CDR3 DNA reads TGTGCCATCGGCGGGACGGCGGGGTCCCACAATGAGCAGTTCTTC.

The chain couples TRBV27 to TRBJ1-6, with 10 bases that match TRBD1. The germline V gene has CDR1 MNHEY and CDR2 SMNVEV (reference sequence). Trimming removed 7 bases from V and 11 bases from J; junction bases left unmatched: 5. The CDR3 spans 13 residues. CDR3 sequence reads: CASKTTGGPPLHF. In nucleotides, the CDR3 is TGTGCCAGCAAAACGACAGGGGGCCCACCCCTCCACTTT.

V and J are TRBV18 and TRBJ2-5; D uncertain. Germline lookup yields CDR1 KGHSH and CDR2 LQKENI. This CDR3 spans 13 amino acids. Trimming left V 8 bases short and J 1 base short, with 11 bases between. The CDR3 bases are TGTGCCAGCCCGCAGTTACGCCAAGAGACCCAGTACTTC. Its translation: CASPQLRQETQYF.

CDR3 nucleotide sequence: TGTGCCAGCGGACGGGAGCGAGGAGCGGGAAACACCATATATTTT. Protein: CASGRERGAGNTIYF. The chain joins TRBV11-2 to TRBJ1-3; no clear D. Per the germline V gene, CDR1 is SGHAT and CDR2 is FQNNGV. Trimming removed 8 bases from V and 4 bases from J, with 18 bases in between. The CDR3 loop spans 15 amino acids.

This sequence joins TRBV18 and TRBJ1-1; a possible D gene is TRBD1 (6 bases). This CDR3 is built from 15 residues. Germline CDR1 reads KGHSH; CDR2 reads LQKENI. Trimming shortened V by 1 base and J by 5 bases, and 14 bases separated the two germline ends. In DNA, the CDR3 is TGTGCCAGCTCACCACGCTGGGAGGGGGGAACTGAAGCTTTCTTT. It specifies CASSPRWEGGTEAFF.

The rearrangement joins TRBV11-3 to TRBJ2-3, with TRBD1 matching over 9 bases. The CDR3 runs 16 residues. Germline V lookup: CDR1 SGHNT, CDR2 YENEEA. The V and J ends lost 4 bases and 4 bases, in that order; junction bases with no gene match: 9. CDR3 amino acids: CASSSRGQGKADTQYF. Written as DNA, the CDR3 is TGTGCCAGCAGCTCCAGGGGACAGGGAAAAGCAGATACGCAGTATTTT.

J is TRBJ1-5 and V is TRBV4-1; D not resolved. Trimming cost V 3 bases and J 0 bases, with 9 bases left between them. The V gene's germline CDR1 is MGHRA and CDR2 YSYEKL. The CDR3 covers 15 residues. CDR3 in DNA: TGCGCCAGCAGCCAGAGATTAAGTAGCAATCAGCCCCAGCATTTT. It encodes CASSQRLSSNQPQHF.

V and J are TRBV5-1 and TRBJ1-2, with no clear D. The CDR3 consists of 10 residues. The germline CDR1 and CDR2 sequences are SGHRS and YFSETQ. As DNA, the CDR3 is TGCGCTCACGGGGACTATGGCTACACCTTC. The encoded protein is CAHGDYGYTF.

This clone was counted a single time. The chain links TRBV30 to TRBJ1-3, with D possibly being TRBD1 (6 bases). Germline values: CDR1 GTSNPN, CDR2 SVGIG (reference sequence). V gave up 3 bases and J gave up 2 bases, with 17 bases separating them. The CDR3 spans 16 residues. The CDR3 loop is CAWRRGQGNTGNTIYF. In DNA, the CDR3 is TGTGCCTGGAGGAGGGGTCAGGGGAATACTGGAAACACCATATATTTT.

A word on this clone: The junction shows a germline mismatch at one end, possibly a read error. The V call is TRBV6-5, the J call TRBJ2-1; 9 bases align to TRBD1. This CDR3 is 16 amino acids long. In germline, CDR1 is MNHEY, CDR2 SVGAGI. The CDR3 reads CASIYGGTGRINEQFF. The CDR3 DNA follows: TGTGCCAGCATTTACGGGGGGACAGGGCGGATCAATGAGCAGTTCTTC.